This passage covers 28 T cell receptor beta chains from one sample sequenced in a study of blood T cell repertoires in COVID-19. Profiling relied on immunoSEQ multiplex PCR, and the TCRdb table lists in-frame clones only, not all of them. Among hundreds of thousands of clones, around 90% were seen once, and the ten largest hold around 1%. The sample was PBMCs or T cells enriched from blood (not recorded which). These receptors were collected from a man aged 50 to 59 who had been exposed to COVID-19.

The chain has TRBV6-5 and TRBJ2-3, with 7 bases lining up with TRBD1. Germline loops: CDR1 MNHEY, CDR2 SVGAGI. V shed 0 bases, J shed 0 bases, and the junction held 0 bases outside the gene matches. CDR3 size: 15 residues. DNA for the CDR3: TGTGCCAGCAGTTACTCCAGGGGGAGCACAGATACGCAGTATTTT. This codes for CASSYSRGSTDTQYF.

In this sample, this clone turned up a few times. DNA for the CDR3: TGTGCCAGCAGCTCCGACAGGGGGCTTAATGGCTACACCTTC. It is translated as CASSSDRGLNGYTF. The chain is built from TRBV7-2 and TRBJ1-2; 10 bases align to TRBD1. Losses at the gene ends were 4 bases for V and 6 bases for J; bases not matched to a gene: 5. The CDR3 sequence is 14 residues long. Germline CDR1 is SGHTA and CDR2 is FQGNSA.

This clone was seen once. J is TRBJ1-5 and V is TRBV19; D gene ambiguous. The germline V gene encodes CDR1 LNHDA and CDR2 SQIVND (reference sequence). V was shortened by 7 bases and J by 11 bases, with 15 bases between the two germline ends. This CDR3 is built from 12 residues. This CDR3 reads CASTQRVGTQHF. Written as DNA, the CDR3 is TGTGCCAGTACCCAGAGGGTTGGGACCCAGCATTTT.

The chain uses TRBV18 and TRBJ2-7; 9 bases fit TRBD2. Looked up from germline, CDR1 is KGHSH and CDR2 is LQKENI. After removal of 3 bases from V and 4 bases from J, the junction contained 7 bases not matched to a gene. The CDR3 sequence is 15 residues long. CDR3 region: CASSPGLAALYEQYV. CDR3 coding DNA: TGTGCCAGCTCACCGGGACTAGCCGCGTTGTACGAGCAGTACGTC.

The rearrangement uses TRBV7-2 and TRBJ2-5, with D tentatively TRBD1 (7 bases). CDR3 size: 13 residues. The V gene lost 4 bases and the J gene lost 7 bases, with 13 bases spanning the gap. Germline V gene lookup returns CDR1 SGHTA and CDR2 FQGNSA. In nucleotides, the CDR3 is TGTGCCAGCAGCTCCGACAGGGAGGCGACCCAGTACTTC. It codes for CASSSDREATQYF. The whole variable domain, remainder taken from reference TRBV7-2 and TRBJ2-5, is GAGVSQSPSNKVTEKGKDVELRCDPISGHTALYWYRQSLGQGLEFLIYFQGNSAPDKSGLPSDRFSAERTGGSVSTLTIQRTQQEDSAVYLCASSSDREATQYFGPGTRLLVL.

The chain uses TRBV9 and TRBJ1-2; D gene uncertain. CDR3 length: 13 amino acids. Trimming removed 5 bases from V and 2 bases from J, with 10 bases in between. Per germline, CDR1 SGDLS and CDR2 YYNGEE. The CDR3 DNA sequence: TGTGCCAGCAGAGCAGGTTCCAACTATGGCTACACCTTC. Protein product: CASRAGSNYGYTF.

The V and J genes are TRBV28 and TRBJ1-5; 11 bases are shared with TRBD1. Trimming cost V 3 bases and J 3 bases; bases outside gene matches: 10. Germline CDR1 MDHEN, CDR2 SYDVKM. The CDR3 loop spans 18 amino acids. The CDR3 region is CASSFSRDRGVVNQPQHF. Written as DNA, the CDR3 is TGTGCCAGCAGTTTTTCAAGGGACAGGGGGGTAGTCAATCAGCCCCAGCATTTT.

The CDR3 sequence: CAWSLGQGTEAFF. The CDR3 DNA reads TGTGCCTGGAGCCTCGGACAGGGCACTGAAGCTTTCTTT. V usage is TRBV30 and J usage is TRBJ1-1, with TRBD1 matching over 8 bases. V lost 3 bases and J lost 4; bases outside the gene matches: 4. The CDR3 contains 13 residues. The V gene's germline CDR1 is GTSNPN and CDR2 SVGIG (reference sequence).

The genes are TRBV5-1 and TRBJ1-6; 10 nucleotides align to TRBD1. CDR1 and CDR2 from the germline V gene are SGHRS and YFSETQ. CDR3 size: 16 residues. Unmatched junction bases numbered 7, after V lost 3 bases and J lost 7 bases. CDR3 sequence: CASSYKTGQGNSPLHF. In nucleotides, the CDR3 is TGCGCCAGCAGCTACAAGACGGGACAGGGGAATTCACCCCTCCACTTT.

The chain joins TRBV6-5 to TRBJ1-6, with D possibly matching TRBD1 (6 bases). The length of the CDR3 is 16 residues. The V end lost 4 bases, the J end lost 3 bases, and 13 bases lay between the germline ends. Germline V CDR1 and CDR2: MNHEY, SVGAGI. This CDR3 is CASSSERTVYNSPLHF. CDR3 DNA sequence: TGTGCCAGCAGTTCCGAACGGACAGTCTATAATTCACCCCTCCACTTT.

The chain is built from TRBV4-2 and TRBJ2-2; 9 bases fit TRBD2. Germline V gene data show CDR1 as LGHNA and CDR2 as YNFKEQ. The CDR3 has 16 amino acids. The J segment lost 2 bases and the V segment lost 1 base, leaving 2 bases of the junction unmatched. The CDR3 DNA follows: TGTGCCAGCAGCCAAGTGCTAGCGGGAAACACCGGGGAGCTGTTTTTT. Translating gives CASSQVLAGNTGELFF.

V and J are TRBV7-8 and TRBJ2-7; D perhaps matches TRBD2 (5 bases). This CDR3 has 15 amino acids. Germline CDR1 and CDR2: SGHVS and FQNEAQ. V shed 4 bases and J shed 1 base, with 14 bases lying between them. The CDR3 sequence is CASSSRGFLSYEQYF. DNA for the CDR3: TGTGCCAGCAGCTCCCGAGGGTTTCTGTCCTACGAGCAGTACTTC.

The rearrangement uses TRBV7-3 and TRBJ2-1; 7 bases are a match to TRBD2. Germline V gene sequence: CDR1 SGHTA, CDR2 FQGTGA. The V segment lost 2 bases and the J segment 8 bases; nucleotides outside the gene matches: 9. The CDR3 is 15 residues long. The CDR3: CASSLYPAGSDEQFF. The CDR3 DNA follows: TGTGCCAGCAGCTTATACCCAGCGGGATCCGATGAGCAGTTCTTC. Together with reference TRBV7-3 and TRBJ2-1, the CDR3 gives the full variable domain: GAGVSQTPSNKVTEKGKYVELRCDPISGHTALYWYRQSLGQGPEFLIYFQGTGAADDSGLPNDRFFAVRPEGSVSTLKIQRTERGDSAVYLCASSLYPAGSDEQFFGPGTRLTVL.

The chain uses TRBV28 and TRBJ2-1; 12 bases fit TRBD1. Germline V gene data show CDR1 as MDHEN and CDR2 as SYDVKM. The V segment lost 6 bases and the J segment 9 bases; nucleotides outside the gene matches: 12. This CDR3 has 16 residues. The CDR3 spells CASSGGTGGLRVEQFF. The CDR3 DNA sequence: TGTGCCAGCAGCGGGGGGACAGGGGGCCTTAGGGTTGAGCAGTTCTTC.

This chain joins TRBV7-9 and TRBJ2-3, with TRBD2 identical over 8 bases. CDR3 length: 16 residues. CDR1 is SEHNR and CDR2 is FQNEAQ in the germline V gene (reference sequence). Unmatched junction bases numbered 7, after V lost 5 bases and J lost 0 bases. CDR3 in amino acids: CASSPRLARSTDTQYF. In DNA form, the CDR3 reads TGTGCCAGCAGCCCTAGACTAGCGCGTAGCACAGATACGCAGTATTTT.

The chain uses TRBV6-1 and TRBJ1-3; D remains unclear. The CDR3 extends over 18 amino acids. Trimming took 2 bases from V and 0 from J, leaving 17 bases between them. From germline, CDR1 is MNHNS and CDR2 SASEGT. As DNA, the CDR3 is TGTGCCAGCAGTGAAAGGACTTGGGGTAGCGGCTCTGGAAACACCATATATTTT. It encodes CASSERTWGSGSGNTIYF.

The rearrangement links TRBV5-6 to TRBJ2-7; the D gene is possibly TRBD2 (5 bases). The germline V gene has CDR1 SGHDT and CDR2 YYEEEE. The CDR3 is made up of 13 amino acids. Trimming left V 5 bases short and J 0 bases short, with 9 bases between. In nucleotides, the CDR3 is TGTGCCAGCAGGTGGCGGGCCTCCTACGAGCAGTACGTC. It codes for CASRWRASYEQYV.

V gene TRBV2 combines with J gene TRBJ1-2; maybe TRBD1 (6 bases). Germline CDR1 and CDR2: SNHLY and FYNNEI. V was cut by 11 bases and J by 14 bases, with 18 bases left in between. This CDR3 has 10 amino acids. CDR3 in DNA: TGTGCCGCTAGTGCGAAGGGACAAACCTTC. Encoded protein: CAASAKGQTF.

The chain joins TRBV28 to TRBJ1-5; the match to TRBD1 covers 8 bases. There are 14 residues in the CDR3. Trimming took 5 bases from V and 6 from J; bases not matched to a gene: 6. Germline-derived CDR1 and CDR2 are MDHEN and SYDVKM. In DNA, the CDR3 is TGTGCCAGCAGTCCCGGGACAGGTGGTCAGCCCCAGCATTTT. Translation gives CASSPGTGGQPQHF.

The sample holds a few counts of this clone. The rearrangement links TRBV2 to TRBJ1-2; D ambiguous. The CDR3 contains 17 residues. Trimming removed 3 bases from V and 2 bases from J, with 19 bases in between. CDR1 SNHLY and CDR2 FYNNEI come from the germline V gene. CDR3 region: CASSDGVRGVENYGYTF. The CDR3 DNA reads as TGTGCCAGCAGTGACGGAGTCCGGGGAGTCGAAAACTATGGCTACACCTTC.

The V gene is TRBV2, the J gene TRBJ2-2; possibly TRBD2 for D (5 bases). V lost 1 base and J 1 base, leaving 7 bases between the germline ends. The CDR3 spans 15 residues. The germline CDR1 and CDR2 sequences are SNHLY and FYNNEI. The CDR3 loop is CASSEGRGNTGELFF. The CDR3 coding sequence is TGTGCCAGCAGTGAAGGCCGGGGGAACACCGGGGAGCTGTTTTTT.

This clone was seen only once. CDR3 sequence (DNA): TGTGCCACCAGTGACCTAACTAGCGGGAGGACCACAGATACGCAGTATTTT. It translates to CATSDLTSGRTTDTQYF. The chain joins TRBV24-1 to TRBJ2-3; 12 bases map to TRBD2. The CDR3 spans 17 residues. With V trimmed by 4 bases and J by 2 bases, 6 bases remained unmatched. Germline V CDR1 and CDR2: KGHDR, SFDVKD.

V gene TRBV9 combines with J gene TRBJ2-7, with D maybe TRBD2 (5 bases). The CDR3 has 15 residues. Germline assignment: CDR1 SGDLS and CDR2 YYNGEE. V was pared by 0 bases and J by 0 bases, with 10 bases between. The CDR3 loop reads CASSVAGSDSYEQYF. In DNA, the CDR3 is TGTGCCAGCAGCGTAGCGGGGAGTGACTCCTACGAGCAGTACTTC.

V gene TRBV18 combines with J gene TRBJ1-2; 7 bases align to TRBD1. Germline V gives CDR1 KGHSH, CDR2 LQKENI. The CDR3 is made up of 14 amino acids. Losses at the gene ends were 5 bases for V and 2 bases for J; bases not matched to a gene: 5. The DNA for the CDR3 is TGTGCCAGCTCAGAGACAGGGTCCAACTATGGCTACACCTTC. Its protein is CASSETGSNYGYTF. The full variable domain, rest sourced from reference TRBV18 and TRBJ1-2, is NAGVMQNPRHLVRRRGQEARLRCSPMKGHSHVYWYRQLPEEGLKFMVYLQKENIIDESGMPKERFSAEFPKEGPSILRIQQVVRGDSAAYFCASSETGSNYGYTFGSGTRLTVV.

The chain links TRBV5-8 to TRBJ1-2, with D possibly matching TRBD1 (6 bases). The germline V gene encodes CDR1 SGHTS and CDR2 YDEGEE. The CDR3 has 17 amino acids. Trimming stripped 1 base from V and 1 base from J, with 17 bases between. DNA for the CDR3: TGTGCCAGCAGCTTGACATATGTGAGGGGGATTAACTATGGCTACACCTTC. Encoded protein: CASSLTYVRGINYGYTF.

Written as DNA, the CDR3 is TGTGCCAGCAGCCCCGGACCGAGGACTGGGGGCTACACCTTC. Its translation: CASSPGPRTGGYTF. V usage is TRBV9 and J usage is TRBJ1-2, with D uncertain. The germline gives CDR1 SGDLS, CDR2 YYNGEE. This CDR3 contains 14 residues. The V gene lost 4 bases and the J gene lost 8 bases, with 18 bases spanning the gap. The full variable domain, its missing parts supplied by reference TRBV9 and TRBJ1-2, is DSGVTQTPKHLITATGQRVTLRCSPRSGDLSVYWYQQSLDQGLQFLIQYYNGEERAKGNILERFSAQQFPDLHSELNLSSLELGDSALYFCASSPGPRTGGYTFGSGTRLTVV.

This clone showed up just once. CDR3 coding DNA: TGTGCCAGCAGCTTCCGGACAGGGTGGAATGAGCAGTTCTTC. Amino acids: CASSFRTGWNEQFF. The chain links TRBV7-9 to TRBJ2-1, with 8 bases matching TRBD1. The CDR3 sequence is 14 residues long. CDR1 SEHNR and CDR2 FQNEAQ come from the germline V gene (reference sequence). Trimming cost V 3 bases and J 7 bases; bases outside gene matches: 5.

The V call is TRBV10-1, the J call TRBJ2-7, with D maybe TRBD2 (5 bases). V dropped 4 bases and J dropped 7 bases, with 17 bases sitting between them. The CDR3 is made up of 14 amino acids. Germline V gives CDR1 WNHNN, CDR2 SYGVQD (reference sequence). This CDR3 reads CASSGRSRRVEQYV. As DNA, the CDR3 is TGCGCCAGCAGTGGCCGAAGTCGGCGGGTGGAGCAGTACGTC.